These T cell receptor beta chains were read from a single sample in a study of shared clonotypes between healthy human individuals. Clones were read by immunoSEQ multiplex PCR, and TCRdb kept only the in-frame ones, dropping some. The sample records 2 million to 2.5 million clones, 95% being singletons. Sequencing was done on a sample of naive CD4+ T cells sorted from blood. The receptor source for this set is a man younger than 35 in good health. Each CDR3 is given with its conserved first and last residue. D genes are given only for firm matches. Expanded clones get a size class; other rows say once, few or many, or leave the size out.

V gene: TRBV19
clone size: NA
J gene: TRBJ1-3
D gene: TRBD1
CDR3 protein: CASSIRQGTSGNTIYF
CDR3 DNA: TGTGCCAGTAGTATCCGACAGGGAACGTCTGGAAACACCATATATTTT

V gene: TRBV12-5
clone size: NA
J gene: TRBJ2-3
D gene: NA
CDR3 protein: CASGLFSGTQYF
CDR3 DNA: TGTGCTAGTGGTTTGTTTTCCGGTACGCAGTATTTT

V gene: TRBV19
clone size: NA
J gene: TRBJ1-1
D gene: TRBD1
CDR3 protein: CASSWATGGGTEAFF
CDR3 DNA: TGTGCCAGTAGTTGGGCGACAGGGGGCGGGACTGAAGCTTTCTTT

V gene: TRBV2
clone size: NA
J gene: TRBJ2-2
D gene: NA
CDR3 protein: CASSSKSGTLNTGELFF
CDR3 DNA: TGTGCCAGCAGTTCGAAATCCGGGACACTGAACACCGGGGAGCTGTTTTTT

V gene: TRBV11-2
clone size: NA
J gene: TRBJ2-3
D gene: TRBD1
CDR3 protein: CASSINRGLGTDTQYF
CDR3 DNA: TGTGCCAGCAGCATCAACAGGGGGCTCGGCACAGATACGCAGTATTTT

V gene: TRBV30
clone size: NA
J gene: TRBJ1-2
D gene: TRBD1
CDR3 protein: CAWTPDRGTHGYTF
CDR3 DNA: TGTGCCTGGACGCCAGACAGGGGAACCCATGGCTACACCTTC

V gene: TRBV5-4
clone size: NA
J gene: TRBJ1-2
D gene: NA
CDR3 protein: CASSFSTGQSYGYTF
CDR3 DNA: TGTGCCAGCAGCTTTAGTACGGGACAAAGCTATGGCTACACCTTC

V gene: TRBV5-1
clone size: few
J gene: TRBJ2-6
D gene: TRBD1
CDR3 protein: CASSVDRAGANVLTF
CDR3 DNA: TGCGCCAGCAGCGTTGACAGGGCTGGGGCCAACGTCCTGACTTTC

V gene: TRBV7-9
clone size: NA
J gene: TRBJ2-7
D gene: NA
CDR3 protein: CASSPRKSYEQYF
CDR3 DNA: TGTGCCAGCAGTCCTCGGAAGTCCTACGAGCAGTACTTC

V gene: TRBV28
clone size: NA
J gene: TRBJ1-3
D gene: NA
CDR3 protein: CASSPQSLSSGNTIYF
CDR3 DNA: TGTGCCAGCAGTCCCCAATCCTTAAGCTCTGGAAACACCATATATTTT